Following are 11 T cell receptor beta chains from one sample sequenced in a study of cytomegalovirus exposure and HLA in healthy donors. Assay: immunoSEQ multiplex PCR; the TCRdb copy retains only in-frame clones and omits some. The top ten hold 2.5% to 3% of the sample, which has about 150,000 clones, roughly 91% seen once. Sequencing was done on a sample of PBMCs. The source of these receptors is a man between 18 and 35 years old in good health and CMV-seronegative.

CDR3 DNA: TGTGCCAGCAGCCTTATCGGGACAGGGGAACTATGGGGTCAGCCCCAGCATTTT. Protein: CASSLIGTGELWGQPQHF. The chain employs TRBV5-6 and TRBJ1-5; 10 bases agree with TRBD1. The germline V gene has CDR1 SGHDT and CDR2 YYEEEE. This CDR3 comprises 18 residues. J gave up 6 bases and V 4 bases, and 16 bases lay outside the gene matches.

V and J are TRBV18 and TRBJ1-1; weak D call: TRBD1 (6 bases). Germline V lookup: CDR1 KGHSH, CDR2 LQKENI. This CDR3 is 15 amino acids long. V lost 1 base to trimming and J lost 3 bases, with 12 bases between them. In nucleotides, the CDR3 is TGTGCCAGCTCACCACGACAGGTGGGGGACACTGAAGCTTTCTTT. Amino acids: CASSPRQVGDTEAFF.

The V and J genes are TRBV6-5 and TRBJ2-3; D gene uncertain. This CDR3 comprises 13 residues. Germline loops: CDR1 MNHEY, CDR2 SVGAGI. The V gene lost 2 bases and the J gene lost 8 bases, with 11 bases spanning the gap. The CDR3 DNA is TGTGCCAGCAGTTACCCGGGTCCCGGTACGCAGTATTTT. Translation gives CASSYPGPGTQYF.

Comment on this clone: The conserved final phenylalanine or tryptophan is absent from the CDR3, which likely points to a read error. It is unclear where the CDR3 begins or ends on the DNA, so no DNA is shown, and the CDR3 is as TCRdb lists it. The CDR3 is CASTNLVTGDRWI. The chain couples TRBV28 to TRBJ2-7; whether TRBD1, the table's D call, matches the DNA was not checked. Germline CDR1 is MDHEN and CDR2 is SYDVKM. The CDR3 spans 13 residues, counting both ends.

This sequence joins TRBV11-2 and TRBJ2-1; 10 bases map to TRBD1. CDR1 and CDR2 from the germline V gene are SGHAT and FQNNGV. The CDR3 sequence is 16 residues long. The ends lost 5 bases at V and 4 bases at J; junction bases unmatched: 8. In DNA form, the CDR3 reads TGTGCCAGCAGCCTCGGAGGGACAGGGGATTACAATGAGCAGTTCTTC. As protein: CASSLGGTGDYNEQFF.

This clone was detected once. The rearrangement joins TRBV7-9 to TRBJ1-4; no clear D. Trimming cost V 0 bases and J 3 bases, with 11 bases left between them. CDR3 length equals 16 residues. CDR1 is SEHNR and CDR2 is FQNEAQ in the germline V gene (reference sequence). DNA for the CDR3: TGTGCCAGCAGCTTAGCGCCGGGAAGGGCTAATGAAAAACTGTTTTTT. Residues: CASSLAPGRANEKLFF.

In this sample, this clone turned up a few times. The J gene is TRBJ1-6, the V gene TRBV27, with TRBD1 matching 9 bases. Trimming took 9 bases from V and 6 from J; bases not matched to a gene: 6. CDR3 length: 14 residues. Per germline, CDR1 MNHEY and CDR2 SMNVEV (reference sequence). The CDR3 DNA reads TGTGCCAGTCAGGACAGGGGTGGTAATTCACCCCTCCACTTT. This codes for CASQDRGGNSPLHF.

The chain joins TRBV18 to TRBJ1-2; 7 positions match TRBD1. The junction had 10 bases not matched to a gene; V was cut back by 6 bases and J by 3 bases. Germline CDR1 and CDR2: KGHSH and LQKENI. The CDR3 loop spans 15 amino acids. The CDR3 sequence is CASSYTGVLDYGYTF. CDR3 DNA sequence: TGTGCCAGCTCTTACACAGGGGTATTGGACTATGGCTACACCTTC.

The CDR3 coding sequence is TGCGCCAGCAGCTTGGGACAGGGAGCTGGAAACACCATATATTTT. Encoded protein: CASSLGQGAGNTIYF. The chain has TRBV5-1 and TRBJ1-3, with 7 nucleotides matching TRBD1. CDR3 length: 15 residues. V shed 0 bases and J 2 bases; nucleotides not matched to a gene: 2. Looked up from germline, CDR1 is SGHRS and CDR2 is YFSETQ.

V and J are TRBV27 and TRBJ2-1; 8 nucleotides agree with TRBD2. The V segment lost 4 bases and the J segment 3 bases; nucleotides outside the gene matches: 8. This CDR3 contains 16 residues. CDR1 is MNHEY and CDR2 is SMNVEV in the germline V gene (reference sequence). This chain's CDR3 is CASSSPRRGVYNEQFF. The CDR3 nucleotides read TGTGCCAGCAGTTCCCCCCGGCGGGGGGTCTACAATGAGCAGTTCTTC.

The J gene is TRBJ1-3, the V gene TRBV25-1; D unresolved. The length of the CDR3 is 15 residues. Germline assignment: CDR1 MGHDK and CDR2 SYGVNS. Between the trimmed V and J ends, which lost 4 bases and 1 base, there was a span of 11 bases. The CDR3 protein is CASSGLDWSGNTIYF. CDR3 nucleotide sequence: TGTGCCAGCAGTGGCTTAGACTGGTCTGGAAACACCATATATTTT.